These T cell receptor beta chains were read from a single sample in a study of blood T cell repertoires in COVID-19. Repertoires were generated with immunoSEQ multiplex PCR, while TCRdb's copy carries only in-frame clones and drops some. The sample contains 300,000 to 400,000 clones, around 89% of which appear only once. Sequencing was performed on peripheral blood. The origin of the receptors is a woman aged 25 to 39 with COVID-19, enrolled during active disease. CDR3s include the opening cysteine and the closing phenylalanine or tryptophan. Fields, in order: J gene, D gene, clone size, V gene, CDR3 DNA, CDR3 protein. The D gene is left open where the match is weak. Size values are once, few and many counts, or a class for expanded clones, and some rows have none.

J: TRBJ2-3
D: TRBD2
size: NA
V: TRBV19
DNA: TGTGCCAGTAGTATTAATCCTAGCGGGAGAGTGGATACGCAGTATTTT
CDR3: CASSINPSGRVDTQYF

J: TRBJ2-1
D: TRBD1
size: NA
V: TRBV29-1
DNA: TGCAGCGCCCGAGGGGGGACAGGGCACTACAATGAGCAGTTCTTC
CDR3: CSARGGTGHYNEQFF

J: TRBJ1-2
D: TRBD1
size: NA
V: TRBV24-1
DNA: TGTGCCACCAGTGATGAACAGGGGAATGGCTACACCTTC
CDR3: CATSDEQGNGYTF

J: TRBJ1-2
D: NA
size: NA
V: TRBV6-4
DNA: TGTGCCAGCACTTACGGACAGCTCAACTATGGCTACACCTTC
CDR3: CASTYGQLNYGYTF

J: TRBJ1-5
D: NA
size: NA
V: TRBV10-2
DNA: TGCGCCAGCAGTGCCCAGGGTAATCAGCCCCAGCATTTT
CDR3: CASSAQGNQPQHF

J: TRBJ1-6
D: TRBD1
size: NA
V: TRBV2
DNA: TGTGCCAGCAGTGCTCCCCGGGACAGGGTCGCCGGGGGTAATTCACCCCTCCACTTT
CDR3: CASSAPRDRVAGGNSPLHF

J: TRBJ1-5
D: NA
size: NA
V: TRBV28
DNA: TGTGCCAGCAGATTTGGGTGGGGCGCGAGCAATCAGCCCCAGCATTTT
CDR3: CASRFGWGASNQPQHF

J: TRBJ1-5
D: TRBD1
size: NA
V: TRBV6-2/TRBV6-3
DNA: TGTGCCAGCAGTTACTCGGGGGTTTCGGGGACAGGCGTCAATCAGCCCCAGCATTTT
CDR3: CASSYSGVSGTGVNQPQHF

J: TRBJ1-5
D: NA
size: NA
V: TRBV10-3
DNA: TGTGCCATCAGTGAGTCCAGAGGGAACCTCCAGCCCCAGCATTTT
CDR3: CAISESRGNLQPQHF

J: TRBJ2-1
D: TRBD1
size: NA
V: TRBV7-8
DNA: TGTGCCAGCAGTCGACCAGGGGGATTCTACAATGAGCAGTTCTTC
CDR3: CASSRPGGFYNEQFF

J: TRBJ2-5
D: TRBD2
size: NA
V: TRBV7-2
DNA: TGTGCCAGCAGCCCCAGACTAGCGGGAACAGAGACCCAGTACTTC
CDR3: CASSPRLAGTETQYF

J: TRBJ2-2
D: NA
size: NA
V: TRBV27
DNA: TGTGCTTCGGGCACCGGGGAGCTGTTTTTT
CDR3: CASGTGELFF

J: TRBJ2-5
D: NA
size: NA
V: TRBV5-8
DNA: TGTGCCAGCAGCTTGCGTGGGAGAAGGGAGACCCAGTACTTC
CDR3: CASSLRGRRETQYF

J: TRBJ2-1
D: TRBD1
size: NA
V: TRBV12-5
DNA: TGTGCTAGTGGTCCGTCGACAGGGAGATTGTCCTATGAGCAGTTCTTC
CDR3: CASGPSTGRLSYEQFF

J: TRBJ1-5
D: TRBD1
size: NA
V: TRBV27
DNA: TGTGCCAGCAGTTCGGGACAGGGGATATTGCAGCCCCAGCATTTT
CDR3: CASSSGQGILQPQHF

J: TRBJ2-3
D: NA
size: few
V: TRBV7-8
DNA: TGTGCCAGCAGCTTGGCCAGGTCCACAGATACGCAGTATTTT
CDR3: CASSLARSTDTQYF

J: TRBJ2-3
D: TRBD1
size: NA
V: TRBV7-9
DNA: TGTGCCAGCAGCTTAGTACTTTCGGGACAGGGAAGGAGCACAGATACGCAGTATTTT
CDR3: CASSLVLSGQGRSTDTQYF

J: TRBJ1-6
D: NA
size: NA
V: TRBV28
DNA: TGTGCCAGCAGTTTATGGAGGGGGTCACCCCTCCACTTT
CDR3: CASSLWRGSPLHF

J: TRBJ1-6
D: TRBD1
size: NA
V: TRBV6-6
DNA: TGTGCCAGCAGTACCGGACAGGGAAATTCACCCCTCCACTTT
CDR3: CASSTGQGNSPLHF

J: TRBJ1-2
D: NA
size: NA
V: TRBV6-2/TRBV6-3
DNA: TGTGCCAGCAGTTTCGGGCAGGGGCACGGCTATGGCTACACCTTC
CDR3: CASSFGQGHGYGYTF

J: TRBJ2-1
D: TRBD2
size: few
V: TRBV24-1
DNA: TGTGCCACCAGTGACACCACTAGCGGGGGGCCGTACAATGAGCAGTTCTTC
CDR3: CATSDTTSGGPYNEQFF

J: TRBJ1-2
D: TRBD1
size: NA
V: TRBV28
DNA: TGTGCCAGCAGTACCCAAAGACAGGGCTACTATGGCTACACCTTC
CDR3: CASSTQRQGYYGYTF

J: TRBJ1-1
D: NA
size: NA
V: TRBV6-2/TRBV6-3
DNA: TGTGCCAGCAGTTATAATCCGGGGGGCGCGGTCACTGAAGCTTTCTTT
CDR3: CASSYNPGGAVTEAFF

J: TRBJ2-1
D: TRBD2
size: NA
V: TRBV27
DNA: TGTGCCAGCAGTCCATTAGCGGGAGGGGATAATGAGCAGTTCTTC
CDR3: CASSPLAGGDNEQFF

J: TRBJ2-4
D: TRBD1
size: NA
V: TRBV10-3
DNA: TGTGCCATCAGTGAGTCGGACAGGTCCAAAAACATTCAGTACTTC
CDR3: CAISESDRSKNIQYF

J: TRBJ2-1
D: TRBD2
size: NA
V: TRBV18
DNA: TGTGCCAGCTCACCACCGTTGACTAGCGGGAGTGGTGAGCAGTTCTTC
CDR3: CASSPPLTSGSGEQFF

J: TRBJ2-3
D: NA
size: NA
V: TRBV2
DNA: TGTGCCAGCAATAACCCGACTAGTCCCACAGATACGCAGTATTTT
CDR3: CASNNPTSPTDTQYF

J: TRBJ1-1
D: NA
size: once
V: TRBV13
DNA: TGTGCCAGCAGCCCCCGGCAGGCGATGAACACTGAAGCTTTCTTT
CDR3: CASSPRQAMNTEAFF